These T cell receptor beta chains were read from a single sample in a study of a mutant IDH1 vaccine in newly diagnosed glioma. The assay was immunoSEQ multiplex PCR, and TCRdb's table has in-frame clones only and misses some. The sample includes about 88,000 clones, almost 85% of them seen just once. The sample here was PBMCs, taken from a glioma patient treated with radiotherapy, temozolomide or both. Every receptor here comes from a man aged 35 to 55 with glioma. Some clones in this sample may be carry-over from other donors' samples. CDR3s leave out the opening cysteine and the closing phenylalanine or tryptophan.

V gene: TRBV5-1
J gene: TRBJ1-3
CDR3 protein: ASSLGNSGNTIY

V gene: TRBV18
J gene: TRBJ1-3
CDR3 protein: ASSPPGNTIY

V gene: TRBV6-1
J gene: TRBJ1-5
CDR3 protein: ASSEWLRSSQPQH

V gene: TRBV13
J gene: TRBJ1-2
CDR3 protein: ASSRRQGGYYGYT

V gene: TRBV5-6
J gene: TRBJ2-7
CDR3 protein: ASSLTANEQY

V gene: TRBV4-1
J gene: TRBJ2-5
CDR3 protein: ASSQAVPPWRADKETQY

V gene: TRBV5-1
J gene: TRBJ1-2
CDR3 protein: ASSFGGSYGYT

V gene: TRBV6-1
J gene: TRBJ1-1
CDR3 protein: ASSDQVNTEAF

V gene: TRBV10-3
J gene: TRBJ2-1
CDR3 protein: AVGPGGNEQF

V gene: TRBV5-1
J gene: TRBJ1-1
CDR3 protein: ASSFVGNTEAF

V gene: TRBV14
J gene: TRBJ2-3
CDR3 protein: ASSQAGTSTSTQY

V gene: TRBV4-1
J gene: TRBJ1-1
CDR3 protein: ASSQQGMNTEAF

V gene: TRBV6-5
J gene: TRBJ1-2
CDR3 protein: ASSAMGGLGYT

V gene: TRBV19
J gene: TRBJ1-1
CDR3 protein: ASGRQGSGTEAF

V gene: TRBV2
J gene: TRBJ2-5
CDR3 protein: ASGLGRQETQY

V gene: TRBV14
J gene: TRBJ1-2
CDR3 protein: ASSHTRNYGYT

V gene: TRBV14
J gene: TRBJ1-3
CDR3 protein: ASSQKQGKGNTIY

V gene: TRBV7-6
J gene: TRBJ2-7
CDR3 protein: ASSAFLDSEQY

V gene: TRBV27
J gene: TRBJ2-7
CDR3 protein: ASSSWGTSSYEQY

V gene: TRBV6-1
J gene: TRBJ2-7
CDR3 protein: ASRNSGYEQY

V gene: TRBV5-4
J gene: TRBJ1-2
CDR3 protein: ASSLALQGYGYT

V gene: TRBV4-1
J gene: TRBJ1-2
CDR3 protein: ASSQDSGEGRHGYT

V gene: TRBV14
J gene: TRBJ1-1
CDR3 protein: ASSRLLSTEAF

V gene: TRBV7-9
J gene: TRBJ2-2
CDR3 protein: ASSSTGELF

V gene: TRBV2
J gene: TRBJ2-3
CDR3 protein: ASSEGRGTDTQY

V gene: TRBV5-3
J gene: TRBJ1-2
CDR3 protein: ARSLFGGYT

V gene: TRBV30
J gene: TRBJ2-5
CDR3 protein: AWSVGGGWQETQY

V gene: TRBV9
J gene: TRBJ2-3
CDR3 protein: ASSDWNTDTQY

V gene: TRBV18
J gene: TRBJ1-5
CDR3 protein: ASSPTVGQPQH

V gene: TRBV10-3
J gene: TRBJ2-5
CDR3 protein: AISESSAGTQY

V gene: TRBV7-2
J gene: TRBJ2-7
CDR3 protein: ASSFLLPYEQY

V gene: TRBV4-1
J gene: TRBJ1-4
CDR3 protein: ASSQDFYEKLF

V gene: TRBV6-1
J gene: TRBJ1-6
CDR3 protein: ASRDRGNSPLH

V gene: TRBV7-9
J gene: TRBJ1-6
CDR3 protein: ASSLGYDSPLH

V gene: TRBV5-1
J gene: TRBJ1-1
CDR3 protein: ASSGGQGTEAF

V gene: TRBV30
J gene: TRBJ2-5
CDR3 protein: AWSVGTGNY

V gene: TRBV19
J gene: TRBJ1-2
CDR3 protein: ASGLGTDYGYT

V gene: TRBV30
J gene: TRBJ2-7
CDR3 protein: AWSNGRDYEQY

V gene: TRBV5-6
J gene: TRBJ1-2
CDR3 protein: ASSPVAQGTHGYT

V gene: TRBV27
J gene: TRBJ1-1
CDR3 protein: ASKLGNTEAF

V gene: TRBV15
J gene: TRBJ1-2
CDR3 protein: ATSRVGSYGYI

V gene: TRBV5-6
J gene: TRBJ1-2
CDR3 protein: ASSPGQGNYGYT

V gene: TRBV18
J gene: TRBJ1-2
CDR3 protein: ASSPGQGRNYGYT

V gene: TRBV27
J gene: TRBJ2-5
CDR3 protein: ASSPTSGGARETQY

V gene: TRBV11-3
J gene: TRBJ1-1
CDR3 protein: ASSAEDTEAF

V gene: TRBV29-1
J gene: TRBJ1-2
CDR3 protein: SVAQGTQNYGYT

V gene: TRBV7-2
J gene: TRBJ1-4
CDR3 protein: ASSFRFGNEKLF

V gene: TRBV7-8
J gene: TRBJ1-1
CDR3 protein: ASSLEGQGARTEAF

V gene: TRBV2
J gene: TRBJ1-4
CDR3 protein: ASRPHSTNEKLF

V gene: TRBV4-2
J gene: TRBJ2-5
CDR3 protein: ASSQGGETQY

V gene: TRBV29-1
J gene: TRBJ1-1
CDR3 protein: SARTFTEAF

V gene: TRBV28
J gene: TRBJ1-3
CDR3 protein: ASRGQGSGNTIY

V gene: TRBV4-1
J gene: TRBJ1-4
CDR3 protein: ASSQGDRAIRNEKLF

V gene: TRBV19
J gene: TRBJ1-5
CDR3 protein: ASSVRGQGADQPQH

V gene: TRBV5-5
J gene: TRBJ2-1
CDR3 protein: ASSLQGGSYNEQF